Each of the 16 T cell receptor beta chains below was sequenced from the same sample in a study of blood T cells in healthy people across ages. With a J-beta primer mix and a sample-barcoded 5' primer, a second PCR ran 7 to 11 cycles. Each CDR3 protein gets one entry after TCRdb re-called the 5' RACE reads with MiXCR. There are over a million distinct CDR3 sequences in the sample; 40% to 50% occur only once, and approximately 7.9% lies in the top ten. What was sequenced was blood. Source of these receptors: a woman aged 18-29 years in good health.

The V gene is TRBV27, the J gene TRBJ1-1, with 9 bases lining up with TRBD1. The CDR3 contains 13 residues. V was pared by 6 bases and J by 7 bases, with 6 bases of the junction left unmatched. Germline CDR1 reads MNHEY; CDR2 reads SMNVEV (reference sequence). The CDR3 coding sequence is TGTGCCAGCAGGACAGGGGGTTACGGTGAAGCTTTCTTT. Amino acid sequence: CASRTGGYGEAFF.

This clonotype was seen only a few times. The gene calls are TRBV15 and TRBJ2-7; D may be TRBD1 (6 bases). The CDR3 contains 13 residues. The germline CDR1 and CDR2 sequences are LNHNV and YYDKDF (reference sequence). V was trimmed by 6 bases and J by 3 bases, leaving 12 bases between them. The CDR3 reads CATRGGQNYEQYF. As DNA, the CDR3 is TGTGCCACCAGAGGCGGACAGAACTACGAGCAGTACTTC.

The chain employs TRBV6-6 and TRBJ2-1; no clear D gene. Germline V CDR1 and CDR2: MNHNY, SVGAGI (reference sequence). The germline V and J ends were trimmed by 2 bases and 5 bases, with 7 bases remaining between them. The CDR3 covers 13 residues. CDR3 sequence (DNA): TGTGCCAGCAGTTACAGGTACGACAATGAGCAGTTCTTC. Its protein product is CASSYRYDNEQFF.

The genes are TRBV29-1 and TRBJ2-4; 10 bases match TRBD1. Judging by the DNA end, TRBJ2-7 fits better; the J call may be wrong. The CDR3 length is 13 residues. The germline V gene has CDR1 SQVTM and CDR2 ANQGSEA. The CDR3 DNA is TGCAGCGTTAGGGACAGGGGATCGGGCGAGCAGTACTTC. This gives the protein CSVRDRGSGEQYF.

This clonotype was recorded many times. The chain uses TRBV14 and TRBJ2-1; no reliable D call. This CDR3 comprises 12 residues. Germline V gives CDR1 SGHDN, CDR2 FVKESK. Trimming removed 1 base from V and 11 bases from J, with 9 bases in between. Here the CDR3 reads CASSQAAYKQFF. In nucleotides, the CDR3 is TGTGCCAGCAGCCAAGCCGCCTATAAGCAGTTCTTC.

The V call is TRBV12-3 or TRBV12-4, the J call TRBJ2-7, with 7 bases aligning to TRBD2. The CDR3 is 15 residues long. The J segment lost 3 bases and the V segment lost 5 bases, leaving 10 bases of the junction unmatched. The CDR3 sequence is CASSPELAEGYEQYF. Here the CDR3 DNA reads TGTGCCAGCAGTCCCGAGCTAGCGGAGGGCTACGAGCAGTACTTC.

This clonotype was detected only a few times. The gene calls are TRBV10-3 and TRBJ2-3; TRBD2 aligns across 9 bases. The trim removed 9 bases at V and 7 bases at J, leaving 8 bases unmatched. Germline lookup yields CDR1 ENHRY and CDR2 SYGVKD. The length of the CDR3 is 13 residues. CDR3 sequence reads: CAMRSAGGHTQYF. CDR3 DNA: TGTGCCATGCGATCGGCGGGGGGGCATACGCAGTATTTT.

The gene calls are TRBV11-1 and TRBJ2-2, with D unresolved. The CDR3 extends over 15 amino acids. Trimming removed 2 bases at V and 2 bases at J, with 9 bases between. Germline V gives CDR1 SGHAT, CDR2 FQDESV (reference sequence). CDR3 amino acids: CASSLIPDNTGELFF. The CDR3 DNA follows: TGTGCCAGCAGCTTAATTCCCGACAACACCGGGGAGCTGTTTTTT.

This chain uses TRBV5-1 with TRBJ2-1; 11 bases match TRBD2. Germline V gene data show CDR1 as SGHRS and CDR2 as YFSETQ. V trimming: 0 bases; J trimming: 4 bases; junction bases outside the gene matches: 12. CDR3 length: 19 residues. The CDR3 region has the DNA TGCGCCAGCAGCTTGGGGCTAGCGGGAGGATTACCTAGTTACAATGAGCAGTTCTTC. It specifies CASSLGLAGGLPSYNEQFF.

This chain connects TRBV20-1 to TRBJ1-2; 10 bases agree with TRBD1. The V gene end was trimmed by 6 bases and the J gene end by 3 bases; junction bases not matched to a gene: 7. The CDR3 has 14 amino acids. Germline loops: CDR1 DFQATT, CDR2 SNEGSKA (reference sequence). In nucleotides, the CDR3 is TGCAGTGCAAATGACAGGGGGCGCGACTATGGCTACACCTTC. Its protein product is CSANDRGRDYGYTF.

This rearrangement joins TRBV7-9 to TRBJ1-6; TRBD1 might be the D (6 bases). This CDR3 has 12 amino acids. The V gene lost 10 bases and the J gene lost 13 bases, with 17 bases spanning the gap. CDR1 and CDR2 from the germline V gene are SEHNR and FQNEAQ (reference sequence). Here the CDR3 reads CAIRDAGEPLHF. CDR3 nucleotide sequence: TGTGCCATCCGGGACGCAGGGGAGCCCCTCCACTTT.

This clonotype has just a few counts. V usage is TRBV3-1 and J usage is TRBJ2-1, with TRBD2 as a possible D gene (5 bases). From germline, CDR1 is LGHDT and CDR2 YNNKEL (reference sequence). Trimming shortened V by 0 bases and J by 3 bases, and 15 bases separated the two germline ends. The CDR3 loop spans 17 amino acids. The CDR3 sequence: CASSQETGVGNYNEQFF. DNA of the CDR3: TGTGCCAGCAGCCAAGAGACCGGGGTGGGGAACTACAATGAGCAGTTCTTC.

The chain is built from TRBV7-9 and TRBJ1-1, with D uncertain. CDR1 SEHNR and CDR2 FQNEAQ come from the germline V gene (reference sequence). Trimming left V 2 bases short and J 0 bases short, with 10 bases between. This CDR3 is built from 15 residues. For the CDR3, the DNA is TGTGCCAGCAGCTTACGAGAGGGCCTGAACACTGAAGCTTTCTTT. Residues: CASSLREGLNTEAFF.

The chain links TRBV20-1 to TRBJ1-2; perhaps TRBD1 as D (6 bases). Trimming took off 0 bases at V and 3 bases at J, with 17 bases between the two ends. The CDR3 loop spans 16 amino acids. CDR1 and CDR2 from the germline V gene are DFQATT and SNEGSKA (reference sequence). Written as DNA, the CDR3 is TGCAGTGCTAGAGATGGAGATTGGGGGCGCGACTATGGCTACACCTTC. It translates to CSARDGDWGRDYGYTF.

About this clonotype itself: A much larger clone sits a single nucleotide away, making a read error possible. The chain couples TRBV27 to TRBJ2-7; D is undetermined. The CDR3 totals 14 residues. CDR1 MNHEY and CDR2 SMNVEV come from the germline V gene (reference sequence). The CDR3 DNA reads TGTGCCGGCAGTTTTCAAAGGTTCTCCTACGAGCAGTACTTC. Its protein product is CAGSFQRFSYEQYF.

J is TRBJ2-3 and V is TRBV27; no clear D. Trimming took 6 bases from V and 4 from J, leaving 11 bases between them. CDR1 is MNHEY and CDR2 is SMNVEV in the germline V gene (reference sequence). The CDR3 has 13 amino acids. The CDR3 DNA is TGTGCCAGCAGGCAACAGAGTGCAGATACGCAGTATTTT. As protein: CASRQQSADTQYF.